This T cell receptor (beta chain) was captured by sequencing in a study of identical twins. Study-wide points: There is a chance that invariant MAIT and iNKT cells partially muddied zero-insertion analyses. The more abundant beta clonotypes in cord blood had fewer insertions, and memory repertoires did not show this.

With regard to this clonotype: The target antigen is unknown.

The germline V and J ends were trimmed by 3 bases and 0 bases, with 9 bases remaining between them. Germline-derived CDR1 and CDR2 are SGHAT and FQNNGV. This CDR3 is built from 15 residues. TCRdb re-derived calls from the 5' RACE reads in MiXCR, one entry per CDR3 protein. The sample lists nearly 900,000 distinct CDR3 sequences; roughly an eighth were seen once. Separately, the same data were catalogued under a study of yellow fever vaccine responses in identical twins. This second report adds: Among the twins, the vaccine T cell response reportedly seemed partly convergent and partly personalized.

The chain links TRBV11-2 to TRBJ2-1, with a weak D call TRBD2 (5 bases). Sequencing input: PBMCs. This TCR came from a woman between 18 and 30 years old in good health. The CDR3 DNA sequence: TGTGCCAGCAGCTTGGACTGGGACTCCTACAATGAGCAGTTCTTC. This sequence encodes CASSLDWDSYNEQFF.